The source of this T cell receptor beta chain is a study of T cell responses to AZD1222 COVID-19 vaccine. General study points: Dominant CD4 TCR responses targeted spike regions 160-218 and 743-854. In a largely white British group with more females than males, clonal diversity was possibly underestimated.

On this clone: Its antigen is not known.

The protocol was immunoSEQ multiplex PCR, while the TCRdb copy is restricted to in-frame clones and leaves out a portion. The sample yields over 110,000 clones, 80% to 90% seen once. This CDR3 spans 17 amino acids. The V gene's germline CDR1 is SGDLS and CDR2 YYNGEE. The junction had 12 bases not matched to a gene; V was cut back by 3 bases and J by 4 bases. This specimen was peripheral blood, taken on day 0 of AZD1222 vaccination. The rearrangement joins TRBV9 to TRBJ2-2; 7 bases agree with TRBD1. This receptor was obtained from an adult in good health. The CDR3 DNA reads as TGTGCCAGCAGCGCGTTCGATAGGGGGCCGGTCACCGGGGAGCTGTTTTTT. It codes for CASSAFDRGPVTGELFF. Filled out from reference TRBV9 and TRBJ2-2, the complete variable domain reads DSGVTQTPKHLITATGQRVTLRCSPRSGDLSVYWYQQSLDQGLQFLIQYYNGEERAKGNILERFSAQQFPDLHSELNLSSLELGDSALYFCASSAFDRGPVTGELFFGEGSRLTVL.